The 19 T cell receptor beta chains listed next were all sequenced from one sample in a study of T-cell reconstitution after alpha-beta-depleted transplantation in children (TCRdb year 2016). Library method: PCR. The instrument was an Illumina HiSeq 2500. Molecular barcoding was employed in the preparation of TCR libraries, with unique molecular identifiers being used to normalize TCRbeta repertoire quantification. In TCRdb, the public reads were trimmed at Q25 with fastp and aligned with MiXCR, with productive beta chains retained. Identical CDR3 protein sequences are pooled into one entry, listed with their most common genes and DNA. The sample table lists approximately 650,000 distinct CDR3 sequences, around 13% of them with a count of one. The ten top clones hold roughly 0.77% of the sample. This sample's treatment or condition label indicates: allogeneic hematopoietic cell transplantation with graft depleted of TCRalphabeta T cells and CD19 B cells.

This sample comprised PBMCs, obtained before TCRalphabeta/CD19-depleted stem cell transplant. The receptor source for this set is a girl aged 2-10 years with congenital amegakaryocytic thrombocytopenia, due to receive a stem cell transplant.

This clonotype was counted at least ten times. Here the CDR3 reads CSARGTGGKYTEAFF. CDR3 in DNA: TGCAGTGCTAGAGGAACCGGGGGGAAATACACTGAAGCTTTCTTT. The V gene is TRBV20-1, the J gene TRBJ1-1, with D perhaps matching TRBD1 (5 bases). Germline V gene lookup returns CDR1 DFQATT and CDR2 SNEGSKA (reference sequence). The CDR3 covers 15 residues. V was shortened by 1 base and J by 3 bases, with 15 bases between the two germline ends.

This clonotype showed up just a few times. J is TRBJ1-2 and V is TRBV7-2; possible D gene TRBD1, 5 bases. This CDR3 spans 13 amino acids. V lost 8 bases, J lost 8 bases, and 18 bases lay in between. Germline lookup yields CDR1 SGHTA and CDR2 FQGNSA. The CDR3, as DNA: TGTGCCAGCTGGGGGGATTGGGCCGGCGGCTACACCTTC. Translated, it gives CASWGDWAGGYTF.

On this clonotype itself: Given a much more abundant clone one base away, this may be a read error. The chain combines TRBV20-1 with TRBJ2-7; D is possibly TRBD1 (6 bases). V lost 4 bases and J lost 1, with 8 bases in between. The CDR3 totals 12 residues. CDR1 is DFQATT, CDR2 SNEGSKA, per germline (reference sequence). The CDR3 DNA is TGCAGTGCTACCACAGGGTCCTACGAGCAGTACTTC. Protein product: CSATTGSYEQYF.

J is TRBJ1-3 and V is TRBV10-3, with no clear D. V was cut by 4 bases and J by 0 bases, with 10 bases left in between. There are 15 residues in the CDR3. Per germline, CDR1 ENHRY and CDR2 SYGVKD. The CDR3 loop is CAISGKSTSGNTIYF. The CDR3 DNA reads as TGTGCCATCAGTGGAAAGTCAACCTCTGGAAACACCATATATTTT.

This clonotype was detected only a few times. The chain combines TRBV4-1 with TRBJ2-1; TRBD2 agrees at 9 bases. Per the germline V gene, CDR1 is MGHRA and CDR2 is YSYEKL. The CDR3 has 17 residues. V was clipped by 1 base and J by 3 bases; unmatched bases: 7. The CDR3 reads CASSQVQAGGLYNEQFF. CDR3 nucleotide sequence: TGCGCCAGCAGCCAAGTTCAAGCGGGAGGTCTCTACAATGAGCAGTTCTTC.

This clonotype has at least ten counts. The chain is built from TRBV5-6 and TRBJ2-7; 8 bases agree with TRBD2. The ends lost 0 bases at V and 2 bases at J; junction bases unmatched: 4. From germline, CDR1 is SGHDT and CDR2 YYEEEE. The CDR3 loop spans 15 amino acids. Here the CDR3 reads CASSLGDSGTYEQYF. CDR3 in DNA: TGTGCCAGCAGCTTGGGCGATAGCGGGACCTACGAGCAGTACTTC. Based on the CDR3 plus reference TRBV5-6 and TRBJ2-7, the full variable domain is DAGVTQSPTHLIKTRGQQVTLRCSPKSGHDTVSWYQQALGQGPQFIFQYYEEEERQRGNFPDRFSGHQFPNYSSELNVNALLLGDSALYLCASSLGDSGTYEQYFGPGTRLTVT.

V is TRBV7-8 and J is TRBJ2-1; D is ambiguous. Trimming removed 2 bases at V and 0 bases at J, with 8 bases between. The germline V gene has CDR1 SGHVS and CDR2 FQNEAQ. This CDR3 region has 15 residues. In DNA, the CDR3 is TGTGCCAGCAGCTTAAAGAGAATCTCCTACAATGAGCAGTTCTTC. This sequence encodes CASSLKRISYNEQFF. The full variable domain, its missing parts supplied by reference TRBV7-8 and TRBJ2-1, is GAGVSQSPRYKVAKRGQDVALRCDPISGHVSLFWYQQALGQGPEFLTYFQNEAQLDKSGLPSDRFFAERPEGSVSTLKIQRTQQEDSAVYLCASSLKRISYNEQFFGPGTRLTVL.

There are many counts of this clonotype. The chain links TRBV4-1 to TRBJ1-2; D unresolved. The length of the CDR3 is 14 residues. Between the trimmed V and J ends, which lost 2 bases and 4 bases, there was a span of 11 bases. CDR1 and CDR2 from the germline V gene are MGHRA and YSYEKL. CDR3 bases: TGCGCCAGCAGCCAATCTATTTCAATCTATGGCTACACCTTC. Translating it yields CASSQSISIYGYTF.

A few counts support this clonotype. The chain joins TRBV27 to TRBJ2-5; TRBD2 is a possible D gene (6 bases). This CDR3 is built from 13 residues. Germline-derived CDR1 and CDR2 are MNHEY and SMNVEV (reference sequence). V lost 4 bases to trimming and J lost 5 bases, with 11 bases between them. CDR3 protein: CASSWAGSETQYF. As DNA, the CDR3 is TGTGCCAGCAGTTGGGCGGGGTCGGAGACCCAGTACTTC.

Only a few counts were recorded for this clonotype. This chain uses TRBV7-9 with TRBJ2-2, with 7 bases matching TRBD2. Germline V gene data show CDR1 as SEHNR and CDR2 as FQNEAQ (reference sequence). CDR3 size: 15 residues. V lost 4 bases to trimming and J lost 7 bases; unmatched junction nucleotides: 9. The CDR3 sequence is CASSYRERDGGELFF. The CDR3 DNA sequence: TGTGCCAGCAGCTATCGAGAGCGGGATGGCGGGGAGCTGTTTTTT.

This clonotype was detected only a few times. The chain is built from TRBV10-3 and TRBJ2-2; a possible D gene is TRBD2 (5 bases). Germline V lookup: CDR1 ENHRY, CDR2 SYGVKD. The CDR3 covers 14 residues. V was trimmed by 3 bases and J by 9 bases, leaving 14 bases between them. CDR3: CAISEGIGVRELFF. Written as DNA, the CDR3 is TGTGCCATCAGTGAAGGTATCGGGGTCCGGGAGCTGTTTTTT.

Ten or more counts support this clonotype. The chain links TRBV5-1 to TRBJ2-1; 7 bases are a match to TRBD2. The CDR3 runs to 14 residues. Germline loops: CDR1 SGHRS, CDR2 YFSETQ. Losses at the gene ends were 4 bases for V and 7 bases for J; bases not matched to a gene: 8. CDR3 sequence (DNA): TGCGCCAGCAGCCGGGAGCGGGATTGGAATGAGCAGTTCTTC. Residues: CASSRERDWNEQFF. The variable domain in full, completed from reference TRBV5-1 and TRBJ2-1, reads KAGVTQTPRYLIKTRGQQVTLSCSPISGHRSVSWYQQTPGQGLQFLFEYFSETQRNKGNFPGRFSGRQFSNSRSEMNVSTLELGDSALYLCASSRERDWNEQFFGPGTRLTVL.

The J gene is TRBJ2-5, the V gene TRBV7-9; 9 bases are a match to TRBD2. This CDR3 spans 16 amino acids. CDR1 SEHNR and CDR2 FQNEAQ come from the germline V gene (reference sequence). J lost 2 bases, V lost 1 base, and 5 bases had no gene match. DNA of the CDR3: TGTGCCAGCAGCTTAGTGGCTAGCGGGGTGCAAGAGACCCAGTACTTC. Residues: CASSLVASGVQETQYF. Variable domain in full (rest from reference TRBV7-9 and TRBJ2-5): DTGVSQNPRHKITKRGQNVTFRCDPISEHNRLYWYRQTLGQGPEFLTYFQNEAQLEKSRLLSDRFSAERPKGSFSTLEIQRTEQGDSAMYLCASSLVASGVQETQYFGPGTRLLVL.

V and J are TRBV28 and TRBJ1-5; no definite D call. Germline V gene sequence: CDR1 MDHEN, CDR2 SYDVKM. CDR3 length: 15 residues. The V gene lost 5 bases and the J gene lost 2 bases, with 13 bases spanning the gap. As DNA, the CDR3 is TGTGCCAGCAGTAGTCTCCGGGAGGGCAATCAGCCCCAGCATTTT. Translation gives CASSSLREGNQPQHF.

This clonotype was seen once. A much larger clone lies a single base off, so this may be a read error. The rearrangement links TRBV5-6 to TRBJ2-1; a possible D gene is TRBD2 (5 bases). This CDR3 is 15 amino acids long. In germline, CDR1 is SGHDT, CDR2 YYEEEE. CDR3 sequence: CASSLGLALYNEQSF. The CDR3, as DNA: TGTGCCAGCAGCTTGGGGCTAGCTCTGTACAATGAGCAGTCCTTC. The full variable domain, rest sourced from reference TRBV5-6 and TRBJ2-1, is DAGVTQSPTHLIKTRGQQVTLRCSPKSGHDTVSWYQQALGQGPQFIFQYYEEEERQRGNFPDRFSGHQFPNYSSELNVNALLLGDSALYLCASSLGLALYNEQSFGPGTRLTVL.

This clonotype came up many times. This chain's CDR3 is CSARKTGAGTGELFF. The CDR3 DNA follows: TGCAGTGCTAGAAAGACAGGGGCAGGTACCGGGGAGCTGTTTTTT. The chain combines TRBV20-1 with TRBJ2-2, with 8 bases that match TRBD1. CDR1 is DFQATT and CDR2 is SNEGSKA in the germline V gene (reference sequence). Trimming at V came to 2 bases and at J to 5 bases, leaving 7 bases not matched to a gene. The CDR3 sequence is 15 residues long.

This clonotype was recorded many times. The genes are TRBV29-1 and TRBJ2-2; D is ambiguous. The CDR3 is made up of 13 amino acids. Germline CDR1 and CDR2: SQVTM and ANQGSEA. The V end lost 5 bases, the J end lost 3 bases, and 10 bases lay between the germline ends. This CDR3 reads CSVHTADTGELFF. The CDR3 DNA is TGCAGCGTTCATACTGCGGACACCGGGGAGCTGTTTTTT.

In this sample, this clonotype turned up many times. The chain combines TRBV5-1 with TRBJ2-7; possible D gene TRBD1, 5 bases. Trimming took off 1 base at V and 0 bases at J, with 8 bases between the two ends. Germline V gene lookup returns CDR1 SGHRS and CDR2 YFSETQ. This CDR3 contains 14 residues. DNA of the CDR3: TGCGCCAGCAGCTTGCCGGACAACTCCTACGAGCAGTACTTC. As protein: CASSLPDNSYEQYF.

V usage is TRBV5-1 and J usage is TRBJ2-1; TRBD2 matches at 9 bases. Trimming cost V 0 bases and J 8 bases; bases outside gene matches: 9. The CDR3 consists of 16 residues. The germline V gene encodes CDR1 SGHRS and CDR2 YFSETQ. CDR3 DNA: TGCGCCAGCAGCTTGGAAGGCGGGAGGGCCATCGATGAGCAGTTCTTC. Protein: CASSLEGGRAIDEQFF.